A selection of T cell receptor beta chains follows, all from one sample in a study of vaccination and CD4 T cells after COVID-19. Their antigens remain unidentified. In TCRdb, the PCR reads were re-called with MiXCR into one record per CDR3 protein. Among fewer than 20,000 distinct CDR3 sequences listed, approximately 63% were seen once. The sample comprised CD4+ T cells from blood, cultured in vitro. The receptor source for this set is a human donor who had recovered from COVID-19. CDR3s include the opening cysteine and the closing phenylalanine or tryptophan. Clone size is given for some rows only: seen once, a few or many times, or a class if the clone is expanded.

clone size: .
V gene: TRBV15
CDR3 protein: CATSPGTADYEQYF

clone size: .
V gene: TRBV10-1
CDR3 protein: CASSAGLAPDNEQFF

clone size: medium-sized
V gene: TRBV2
CDR3 protein: CASGDRGNEQFF

clone size: .
V gene: TRBV20-1
CDR3 protein: CSARDSGIATGELFF

clone size: .
V gene: TRBV15
CDR3 protein: CATSRDYSGGNGGYTF

clone size: .
V gene: TRBV7-6
CDR3 protein: CASSLQGQGQDEQYF

clone size: .
V gene: TRBV6-5
CDR3 protein: CASRYGQGNYGYTF

clone size: .
V gene: TRBV6-4
CDR3 protein: CASSERSGSGADTQYF

clone size: .
V gene: TRBV5-4
CDR3 protein: CASSKQGASGYGYTF

clone size: .
V gene: TRBV7-2
CDR3 protein: CASSGFPDTQYF

clone size: .
V gene: TRBV18
CDR3 protein: CASSPGTGAEETQYF

clone size: .
V gene: TRBV6-1
CDR3 protein: CASKRGTLSNQPQHF

clone size: .
V gene: TRBV5-1
CDR3 protein: CASSLSSNQPQHF

clone size: .
V gene: TRBV27
CDR3 protein: CASSPTGVYGYTF

clone size: .
V gene: TRBV5-1
CDR3 protein: CASSLAGGQETQYF

clone size: .
V gene: TRBV25-1
CDR3 protein: CASSDPTGIGELFF

clone size: .
V gene: TRBV7-2
CDR3 protein: CASSLDQQAIYGYTF

clone size: .
V gene: TRBV6-2/TRBV6-3
CDR3 protein: CASSYVGTGTEAFF

clone size: once
V gene: TRBV20-1
CDR3 protein: CSAFNTEAFF

clone size: once
V gene: TRBV6-1
CDR3 protein: CASRQNYGYTF

clone size: once
V gene: TRBV7-9
CDR3 protein: CASRVGAGKNTEAFF

clone size: few
V gene: TRBV21-1
CDR3 protein: CASTFRPAGGPIDTQYF

clone size: .
V gene: TRBV2
CDR3 protein: CASSVMDEQYF

clone size: few
V gene: TRBV20-1
CDR3 protein: CSASVQGRNQPQHF

clone size: few
V gene: TRBV20-1
CDR3 protein: CSASYQGTTYGYTF

clone size: .
V gene: TRBV30
CDR3 protein: CAWRKRQAGYGYTF

clone size: .
V gene: TRBV20-1
CDR3 protein: CSANGGVGTTGTYEQYF

clone size: .
V gene: TRBV7-2
CDR3 protein: CASSLVGTDTQYF

clone size: .
V gene: TRBV10-2
CDR3 protein: CASGGTINNQPQHF

clone size: .
V gene: TRBV11-1
CDR3 protein: CASSQTPGRRNEQFF

clone size: .
V gene: TRBV30
CDR3 protein: CAWRVLSPDTIYF

clone size: .
V gene: TRBV4-2
CDR3 protein: CASSQEGPEGYTF

clone size: .
V gene: TRBV6-1
CDR3 protein: CASGLTYNEQFF

clone size: .
V gene: TRBV15
CDR3 protein: CATSRVPRRAGNTIYF

clone size: few
V gene: TRBV20-1
CDR3 protein: CSAGLGSNSPLHF